These 3 T cell receptor beta chains originate from one sample sequenced in a study of CD8+CD57+ T cells in acquired aplastic anemia. Genomic DNA provided the template from which TCR beta VDJ and CDR3 profiles were obtained. TCRdb recomputed calls from the reads with MiXCR, one row per CDR3 protein. This sample has 150,000 to 160,000 distinct CDR3 sequences, with roughly half found just once. In patients chosen for sequencing, flow cytometry had shown CD8+CD57+ cell expansion. The sequencing input was sorted CD4+, CD8+, or CD8+CD57+ T cells (not recorded which) from PBMCs. Receptors originate from a human donor with aplastic anemia.

The sample holds many counts of this clonotype. The chain is built from TRBV25-1 and TRBJ1-6; 9 bases fit TRBD1. This CDR3 contains 15 residues. CDR1 and CDR2 (germline): MGHDK, SYGVNS. V was clipped by 5 bases and J by 10 bases; unmatched bases: 9. CDR3 protein: CASSTRTGELSPLHF. CDR3 DNA: TGTGCCAGCAGTACCCGGACAGGGGAACTCTCACCCCTCCACTTT.

A remark on this clonotype: A clone one base away is much larger, so this may be a read error. The conserved phenylalanine or tryptophan is not found at the CDR3 terminus, so this likely reflects a read error. The chain combines TRBV6-4 with TRBJ1-5; D unclear. The length of the CDR3 is 8 residues. In germline, CDR1 is MRHNA, CDR2 SNTAGT. Trimming pared 6 bases from V and 11 bases from J, leaving 2 bases between. CDR3 sequence (DNA): TGTGCCAGCAGGTCCCAGCATTCT. Translation gives CASRSQHS.

Concerning this clonotype itself: A read error may explain this, as a much larger clone is one base away. This rearrangement joins TRBV7-9 to TRBJ1-2, with a possible D match to TRBD1 (6 bases). Germline V gives CDR1 SEHNR, CDR2 FQNEAQ (reference sequence). CDR3 length: 13 residues. DNA of the CDR3: TGTGCCTGCAGCTCAGTCACAGGGTTTGGCTACACCTTC. This encodes CACSSVTGFGYTF.